These T cell receptor beta chains were read from a single sample in a study of blood T cell repertoires in COVID-19. The data were produced by immunoSEQ multiplex PCR, yet TCRdb's version contains in-frame clones alone and is incomplete. Found here are hundreds of thousands of clones, over 75% of them singletons; the top ten hold around 7.8%. Sequencing was carried out using peripheral blood. The receptors derive from a human donor in a cohort sampled during active COVID-19. Each CDR3 is given without its conserved first and last residue. The D gene is left open where the match is weak.

>TRBJ1-5|NA|TRBV7-9
ASSLNEAPGRGYQPQH
>TRBJ2-1|TRBD2|TRBV28
ASSPSALAAFNNEQF
>TRBJ2-3|NA|TRBV5-1
ASSLALPLDTQY
>TRBJ1-2|TRBD1|TRBV18
ASSLKGTDNYGYT
>TRBJ1-2|NA|TRBV7-2
ASSTLGAGKSYGYT
>TRBJ2-7|NA|TRBV28
ASTPNRYLYEQY
>TRBJ2-2|TRBD2|TRBV10-3
AIRNPGTSGRDTGELF
>TRBJ1-4|TRBD1|TRBV11-2
ASRQGANEKLF
>TRBJ1-1|TRBD1|TRBV5-6
ASSYKPTGTGSTEAF
>TRBJ2-1|NA|TRBV7-9
ASSFRLDSYNEQF
>TRBJ2-1|NA|TRBV6-4
ASSDRTTGVYNEQF
>TRBJ1-4|NA|TRBV6-5
ASSFRAANEKLF
>TRBJ2-5|NA|TRBV2
ASSYNQFQETQY
>TRBJ1-1|NA|TRBV5-1
ASSLADSSGTEAF
>TRBJ1-5|NA|TRBV2
ASRLVRSGGVGNQPQH
>TRBJ1-1|NA|TRBV6-5
ATVRDTEAF
>TRBJ2-3|NA|TRBV5-6
ASSRTDHTDTQY
>TRBJ1-4|NA|TRBV3-1/TRBV3-2
ASSQAGMKEKLF
>TRBJ2-1|NA|TRBV6-5
ASSQPGYNEQF
>TRBJ2-1|NA|TRBV7-3
ASSTHSGTQGNEQF
>TRBJ1-5|TRBD1|TRBV7-9
ASSPQGLNQPQH
>TRBJ2-5|NA|TRBV29-1
SVEFGAVDLETQY
>TRBJ2-7|TRBD2|TRBV6-6
ASSKGLAGLEQY